This T cell receptor beta chain was retrieved from a study of Graves' ophthalmopathy and Graves' hyperthyroidism. V dropped 5 bases and J dropped 3 bases, with 11 bases sitting between them. The length of the CDR3 is 13 residues. Amplification from RNA transcripts yielded the TCR beta CDR3 regions. A first-round RT-PCR used HTBI primers, followed by a second-round multiplex PCR. TCRdb itself ran the multiplex PCR reads through MiXCR, one entry per CDR3 protein. The repertoire holds some 350,000 distinct CDR3 sequences, with approximately 18% as singletons. The specimen was peripheral blood. The clonotype was recovered from an adult woman with stable Graves' hyperthyroidism. The chain couples TRBV12-3 or TRBV12-4 to TRBJ2-7, with a tentative D call TRBD1 (5 bases). The CDR3 DNA reads as TGTGCCAGCAGTCCCGGACACAACTACGAGCAGTACTTC. Amino acid sequence: CASSPGHNYEQYF.